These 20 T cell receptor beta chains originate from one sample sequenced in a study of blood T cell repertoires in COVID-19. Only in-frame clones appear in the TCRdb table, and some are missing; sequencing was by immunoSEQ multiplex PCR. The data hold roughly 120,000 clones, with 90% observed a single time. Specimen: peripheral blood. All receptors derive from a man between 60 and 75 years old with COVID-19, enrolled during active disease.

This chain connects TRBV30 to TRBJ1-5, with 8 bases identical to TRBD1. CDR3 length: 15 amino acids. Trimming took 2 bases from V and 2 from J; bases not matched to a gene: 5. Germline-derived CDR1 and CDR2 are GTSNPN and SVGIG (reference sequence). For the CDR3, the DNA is TGTGCCTGGAGTCCCCCGGGACAGGGCAATCAGCCCCAGCATTTT. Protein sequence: CAWSPPGQGNQPQHF.

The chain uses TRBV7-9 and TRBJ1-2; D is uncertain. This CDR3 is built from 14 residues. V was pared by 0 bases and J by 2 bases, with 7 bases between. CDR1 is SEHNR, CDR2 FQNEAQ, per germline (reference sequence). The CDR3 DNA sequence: TGTGCCAGCAGCTTAGCTTCTCGGAACTATGGCTACACCTTC. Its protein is CASSLASRNYGYTF.

This CDR3 reads CASSEGNERATDTQYF. The CDR3 bases are TGCGCCAGCAGCGAAGGGAACGAGCGGGCGACAGATACGCAGTATTTT. This chain connects TRBV4-3 to TRBJ2-3; TRBD2 is a possible D gene (6 bases). Trimming shortened V by 5 bases and J by 3 bases, and 18 bases separated the two germline ends. This CDR3 is 16 amino acids long. Per the germline V gene, CDR1 is LGHNA and CDR2 is YSLEER.

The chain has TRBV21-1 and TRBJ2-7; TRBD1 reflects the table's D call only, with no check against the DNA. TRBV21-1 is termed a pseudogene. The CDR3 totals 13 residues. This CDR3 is CAIKNPGSYEQYF. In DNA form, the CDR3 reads TGTGCCATCAAAAATCCAGGCTCCTACGAGCAGTACTTC.

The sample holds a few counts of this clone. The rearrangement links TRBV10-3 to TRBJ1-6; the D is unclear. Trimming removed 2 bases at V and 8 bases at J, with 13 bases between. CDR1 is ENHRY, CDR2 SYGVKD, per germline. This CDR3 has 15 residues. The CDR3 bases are TGTGCCATCAGTGAGACCTGGGGAGGAGATTCACCCCTCCACTTT. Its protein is CAISETWGGDSPLHF.

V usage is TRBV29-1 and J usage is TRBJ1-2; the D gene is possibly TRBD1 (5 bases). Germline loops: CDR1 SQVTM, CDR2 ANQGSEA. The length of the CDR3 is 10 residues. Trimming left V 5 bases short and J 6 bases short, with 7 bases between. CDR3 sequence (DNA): TGCAGCGTTATCAGGGATGGCTACACCTTC. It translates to CSVIRDGYTF.

The DNA of the CDR3 is TGCAGTGTGGGAGACAATGAGCAGTTCTTC. Translated, it gives CSVGDNEQFF. This chain uses TRBV20-1 with TRBJ2-1, with D tentatively TRBD2 (5 bases). V was trimmed by 7 bases and J by 5 bases, leaving 6 bases between them. In germline, CDR1 is DFQATT, CDR2 SNEGSKA (reference sequence). This CDR3 has 10 amino acids.

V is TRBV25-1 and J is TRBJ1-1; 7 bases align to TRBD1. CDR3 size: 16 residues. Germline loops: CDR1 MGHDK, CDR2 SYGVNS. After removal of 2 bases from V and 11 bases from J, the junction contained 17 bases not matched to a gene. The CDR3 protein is CASSETPDRSLGKAFF. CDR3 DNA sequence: TGTGCCAGCAGTGAAACCCCGGACAGGTCTCTTGGGAAGGCTTTCTTT.

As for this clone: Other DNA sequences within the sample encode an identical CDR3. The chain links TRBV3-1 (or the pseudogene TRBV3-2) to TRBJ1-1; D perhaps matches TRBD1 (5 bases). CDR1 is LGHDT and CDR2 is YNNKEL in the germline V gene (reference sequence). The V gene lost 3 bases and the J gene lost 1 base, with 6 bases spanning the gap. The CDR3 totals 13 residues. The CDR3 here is CASSQGQNTEAFF. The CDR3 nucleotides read TGTGCCAGCAGCCAGGGGCAGAACACTGAAGCTTTCTTT.

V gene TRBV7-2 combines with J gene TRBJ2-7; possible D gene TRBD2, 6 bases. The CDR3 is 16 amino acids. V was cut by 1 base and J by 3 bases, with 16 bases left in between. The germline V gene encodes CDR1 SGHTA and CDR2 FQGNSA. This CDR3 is CASSLGLGGPVYEQYF. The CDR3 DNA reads TGTGCCAGCAGCTTAGGGTTGGGGGGTCCCGTCTACGAGCAGTACTTC.

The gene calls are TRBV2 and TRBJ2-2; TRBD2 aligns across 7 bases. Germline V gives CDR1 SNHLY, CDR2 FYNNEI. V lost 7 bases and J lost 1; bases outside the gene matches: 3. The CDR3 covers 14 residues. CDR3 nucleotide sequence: TGTGCCAGCACCTGGGGGGGGAACACCGGGGAGCTGTTTTTT. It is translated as CASTWGGNTGELFF. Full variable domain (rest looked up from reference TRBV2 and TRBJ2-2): EPEVTQTPSHQVTQMGQEVILRCVPISNHLYFYWYRQILGQKVEFLVSFYNNEISEKSEIFDDQFSVERPDGSNFTLKIRSTKLEDSAMYFCASTWGGNTGELFFGEGSRLTVL.

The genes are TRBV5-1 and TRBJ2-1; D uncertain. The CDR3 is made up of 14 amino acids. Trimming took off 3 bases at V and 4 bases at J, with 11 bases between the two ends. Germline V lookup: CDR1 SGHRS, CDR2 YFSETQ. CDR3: CASSSSGTYNEQFF. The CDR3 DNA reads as TGCGCCAGCAGCTCCTCGGGTACGTACAATGAGCAGTTCTTC. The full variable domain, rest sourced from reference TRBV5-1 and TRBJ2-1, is KAGVTQTPRYLIKTRGQQVTLSCSPISGHRSVSWYQQTPGQGLQFLFEYFSETQRNKGNFPGRFSGRQFSNSRSEMNVSTLELGDSALYLCASSSSGTYNEQFFGPGTRLTVL.

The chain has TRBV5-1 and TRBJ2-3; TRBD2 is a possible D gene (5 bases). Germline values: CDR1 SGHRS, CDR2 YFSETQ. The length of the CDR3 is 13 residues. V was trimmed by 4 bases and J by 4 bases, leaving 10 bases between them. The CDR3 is CASSRGRADTQYF. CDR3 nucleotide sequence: TGCGCCAGCAGCCGTGGGAGAGCAGATACGCAGTATTTT.

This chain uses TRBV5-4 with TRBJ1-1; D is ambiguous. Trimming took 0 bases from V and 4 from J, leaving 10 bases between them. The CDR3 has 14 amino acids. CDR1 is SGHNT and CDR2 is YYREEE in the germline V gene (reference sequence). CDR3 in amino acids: CASSLDYRSTEAFF. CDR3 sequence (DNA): TGTGCCAGCAGCTTGGATTATAGATCCACTGAAGCTTTCTTT. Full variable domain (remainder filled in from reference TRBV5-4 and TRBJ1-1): ETGVTQSPTHLIKTRGQQVTLRCSSQSGHNTVSWYQQALGQGPQFIFQYYREEENGRGNFPPRFSGLQFPNYSSELNVNALELDDSALYLCASSLDYRSTEAFFGQGTRLTVV.

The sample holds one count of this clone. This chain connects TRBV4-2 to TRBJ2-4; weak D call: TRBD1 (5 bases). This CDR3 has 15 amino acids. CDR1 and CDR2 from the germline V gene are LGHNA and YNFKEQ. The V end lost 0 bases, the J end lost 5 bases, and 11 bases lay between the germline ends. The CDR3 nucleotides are TGTGCCAGCAGCCAAGATGGGCAGGGCGAAAACATTCAGTACTTC. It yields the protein CASSQDGQGENIQYF.

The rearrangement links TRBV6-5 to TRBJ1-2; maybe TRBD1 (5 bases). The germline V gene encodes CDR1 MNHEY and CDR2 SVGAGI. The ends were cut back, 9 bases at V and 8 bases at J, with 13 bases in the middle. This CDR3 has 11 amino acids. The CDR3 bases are TGTGCCAGTTCCCGCGGGGACGGCTACACCTTC. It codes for CASSRGDGYTF.

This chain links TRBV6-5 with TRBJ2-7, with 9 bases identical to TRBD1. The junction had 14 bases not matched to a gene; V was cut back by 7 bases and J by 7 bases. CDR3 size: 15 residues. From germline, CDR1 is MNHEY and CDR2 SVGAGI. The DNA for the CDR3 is TGTGCCAGCATGCCCCCGGGACAGGGAAGGGGGGAGCAGTACTTC. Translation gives CASMPPGQGRGEQYF.

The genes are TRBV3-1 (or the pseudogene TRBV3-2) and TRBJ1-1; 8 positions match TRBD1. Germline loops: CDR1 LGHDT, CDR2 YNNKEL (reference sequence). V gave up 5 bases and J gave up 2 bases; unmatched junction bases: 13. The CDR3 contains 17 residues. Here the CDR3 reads CASSSSYQGATNTEAFF. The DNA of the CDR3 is TGTGCCAGCAGCAGTTCTTACCAGGGGGCTACCAACACTGAAGCTTTCTTT.

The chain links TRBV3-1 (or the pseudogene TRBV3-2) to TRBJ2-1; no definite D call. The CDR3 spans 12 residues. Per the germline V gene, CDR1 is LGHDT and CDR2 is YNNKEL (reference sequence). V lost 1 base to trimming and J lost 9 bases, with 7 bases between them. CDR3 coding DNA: TGTGCCAGCAGCCAAGTTAGCAGTGAGCAGTTCTTC. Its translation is CASSQVSSEQFF.

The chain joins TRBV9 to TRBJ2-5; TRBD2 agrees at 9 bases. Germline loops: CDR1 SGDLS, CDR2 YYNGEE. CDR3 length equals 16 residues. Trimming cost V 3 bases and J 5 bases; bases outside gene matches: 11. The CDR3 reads CASSGYTSGLDETQYF. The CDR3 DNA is TGTGCCAGCAGCGGATATACTAGCGGGTTAGATGAGACCCAGTACTTC.